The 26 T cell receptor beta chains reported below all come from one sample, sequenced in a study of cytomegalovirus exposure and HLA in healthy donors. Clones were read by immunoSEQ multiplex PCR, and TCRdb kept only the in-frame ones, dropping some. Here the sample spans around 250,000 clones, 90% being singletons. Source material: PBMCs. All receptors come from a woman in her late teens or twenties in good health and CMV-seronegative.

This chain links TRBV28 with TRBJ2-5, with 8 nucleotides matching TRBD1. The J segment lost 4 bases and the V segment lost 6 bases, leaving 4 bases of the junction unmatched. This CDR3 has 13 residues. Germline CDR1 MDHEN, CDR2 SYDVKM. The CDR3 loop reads CASSGQGLETQYF. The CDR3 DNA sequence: TGTGCCAGCAGCGGACAGGGATTAGAGACCCAGTACTTC.

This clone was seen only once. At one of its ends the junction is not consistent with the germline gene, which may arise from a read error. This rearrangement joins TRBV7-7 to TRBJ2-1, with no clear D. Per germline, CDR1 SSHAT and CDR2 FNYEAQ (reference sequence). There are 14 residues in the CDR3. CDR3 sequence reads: CASSLERASNEQFF. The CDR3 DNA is TGTGCTAGCAGCTTAGAGCGAGCCTCAAATGAGCAGTTCTTC. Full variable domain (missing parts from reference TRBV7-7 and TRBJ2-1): GAGVSQSPRYKVTKRGQDVTLRCDPISSHATLYWYQQALGQGPEFLTYFNYEAQPDKSGLPSDRFSAERPEGSISTLTIQRTEQRDSAMYRCASSLERASNEQFFGPGTRLTVL.

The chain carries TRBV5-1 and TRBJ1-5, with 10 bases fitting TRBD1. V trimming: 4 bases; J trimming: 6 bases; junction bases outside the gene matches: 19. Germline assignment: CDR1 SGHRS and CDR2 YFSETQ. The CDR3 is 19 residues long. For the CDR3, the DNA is TGCGCCAGCAGCCCATCCCTCGGGACAGGGGATGGGAGTAGTCAGCCCCAGCATTTT. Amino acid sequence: CASSPSLGTGDGSSQPQHF.

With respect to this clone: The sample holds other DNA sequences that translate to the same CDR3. CDR3 nucleotides: TGTGCCAGCAGCCTACAGGGGGCAGGGTATGGCTACACCTTC. Protein: CASSLQGAGYGYTF. The gene calls are TRBV27 and TRBJ1-2; TRBD1 matches at 9 bases. With 6 bases clipped from V and 5 bases from J, the junction kept 7 bases outside the gene matches. Germline assignment: CDR1 MNHEY and CDR2 SMNVEV (reference sequence). The CDR3 runs to 14 residues.

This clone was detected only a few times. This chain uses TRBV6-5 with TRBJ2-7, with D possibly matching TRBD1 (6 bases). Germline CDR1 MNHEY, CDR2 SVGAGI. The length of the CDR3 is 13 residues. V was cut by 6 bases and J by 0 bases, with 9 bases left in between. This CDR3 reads CASRQGSSYEQYF. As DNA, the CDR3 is TGTGCCAGCAGGCAGGGGAGCTCCTACGAGCAGTACTTC.

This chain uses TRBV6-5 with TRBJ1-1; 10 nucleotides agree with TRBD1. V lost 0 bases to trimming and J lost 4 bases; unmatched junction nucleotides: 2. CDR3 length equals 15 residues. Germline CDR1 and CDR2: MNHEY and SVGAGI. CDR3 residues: CASSYSGTGATEAFF. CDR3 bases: TGTGCCAGCAGTTACTCCGGGACAGGGGCCACTGAAGCTTTCTTT.

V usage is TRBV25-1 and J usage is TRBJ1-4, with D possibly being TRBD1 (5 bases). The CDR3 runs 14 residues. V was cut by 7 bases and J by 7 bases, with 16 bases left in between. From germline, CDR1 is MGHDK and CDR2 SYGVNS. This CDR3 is CASTPGRGSEKLFF. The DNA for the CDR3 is TGTGCCAGCACCCCGGGGAGGGGAAGTGAAAAACTGTTTTTT.

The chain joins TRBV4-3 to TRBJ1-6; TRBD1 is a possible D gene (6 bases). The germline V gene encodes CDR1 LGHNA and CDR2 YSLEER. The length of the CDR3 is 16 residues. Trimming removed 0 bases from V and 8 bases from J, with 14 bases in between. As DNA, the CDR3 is TGCGCCAGCAGCCAAGATCGGGTGCAGGGGTATTCACCCCTCCACTTT. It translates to CASSQDRVQGYSPLHF.

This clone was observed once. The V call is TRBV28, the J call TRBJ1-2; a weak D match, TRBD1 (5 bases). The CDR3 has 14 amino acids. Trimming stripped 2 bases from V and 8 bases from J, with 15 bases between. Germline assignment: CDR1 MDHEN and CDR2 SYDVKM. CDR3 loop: CASSLGGRRGGYTF. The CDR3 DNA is TGTGCCAGCAGTTTAGGGGGGAGGCGGGGGGGCTACACCTTC.

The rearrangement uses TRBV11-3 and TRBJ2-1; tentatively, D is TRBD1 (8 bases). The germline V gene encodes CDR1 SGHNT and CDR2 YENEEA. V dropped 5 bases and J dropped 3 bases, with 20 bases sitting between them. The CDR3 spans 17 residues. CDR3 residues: CASSPTTGGAFYNEQFF. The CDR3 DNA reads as TGTGCCAGCAGCCCAACAACAGGGGGGGCTTTCTACAATGAGCAGTTCTTC.

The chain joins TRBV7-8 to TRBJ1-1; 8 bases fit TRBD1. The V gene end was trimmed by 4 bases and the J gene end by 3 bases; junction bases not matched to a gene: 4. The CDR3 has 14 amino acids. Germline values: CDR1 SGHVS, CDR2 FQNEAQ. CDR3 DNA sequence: TGTGCCAGCAGCTCGTACAGGGGGTACACTGAAGCTTTCTTT. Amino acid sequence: CASSSYRGYTEAFF. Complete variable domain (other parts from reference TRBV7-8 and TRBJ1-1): GAGVSQSPRYKVAKRGQDVALRCDPISGHVSLFWYQQALGQGPEFLTYFQNEAQLDKSGLPSDRFFAERPEGSVSTLKIQRTQQEDSAVYLCASSSYRGYTEAFFGQGTRLTVV.

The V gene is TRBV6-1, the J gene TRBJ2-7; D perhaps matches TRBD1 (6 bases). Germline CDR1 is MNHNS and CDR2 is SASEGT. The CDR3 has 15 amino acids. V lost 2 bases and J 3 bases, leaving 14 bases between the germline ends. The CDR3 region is CASSEPKRGFYEQYV. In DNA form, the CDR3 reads TGTGCCAGCAGTGAACCGAAGAGGGGGTTCTACGAGCAGTACGTC.

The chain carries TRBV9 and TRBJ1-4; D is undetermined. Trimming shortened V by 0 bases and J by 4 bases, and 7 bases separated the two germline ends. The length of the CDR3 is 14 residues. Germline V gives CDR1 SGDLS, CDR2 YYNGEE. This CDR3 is CASSVGTVNEKLFF. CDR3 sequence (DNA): TGTGCCAGCAGCGTAGGAACAGTTAATGAAAAACTGTTTTTT.

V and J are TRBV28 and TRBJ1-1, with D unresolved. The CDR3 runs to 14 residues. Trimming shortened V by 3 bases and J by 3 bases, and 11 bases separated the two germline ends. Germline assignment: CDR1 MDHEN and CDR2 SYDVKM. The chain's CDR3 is CASSLVGMDTEAFF. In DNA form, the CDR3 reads TGTGCCAGCAGTTTGGTCGGGATGGACACTGAAGCTTTCTTT. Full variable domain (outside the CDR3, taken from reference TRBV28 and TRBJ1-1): DVKVTQSSRYLVKRTGEKVFLECVQDMDHENMFWYRQDPGLGLRLIYFSYDVKMKEKGDIPEGYSVSREKKERFSLILESASTNQTSMYLCASSLVGMDTEAFFGQGTRLTVV.

The CDR3 DNA sequence: TGTGCCAGCAGCTTAGCGCTCGGGGGCTCCTACAATGAGCAGTTCTTC. Translating gives CASSLALGGSYNEQFF. This chain joins TRBV7-2 and TRBJ2-1, with D possibly being TRBD2 (6 bases). This CDR3 is 16 amino acids long. CDR1 is SGHTA and CDR2 is FQGNSA in the germline V gene. Trimming took off 0 bases at V and 0 bases at J, with 9 bases between the two ends.

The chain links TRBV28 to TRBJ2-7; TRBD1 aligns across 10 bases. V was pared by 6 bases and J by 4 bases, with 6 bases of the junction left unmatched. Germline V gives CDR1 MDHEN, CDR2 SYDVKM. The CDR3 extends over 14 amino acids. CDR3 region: CASSGGDRGYEQYF. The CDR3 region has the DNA TGTGCCAGCAGCGGGGGGGACAGGGGATACGAGCAGTACTTC. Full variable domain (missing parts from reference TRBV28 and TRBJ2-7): DVKVTQSSRYLVKRTGEKVFLECVQDMDHENMFWYRQDPGLGLRLIYFSYDVKMKEKGDIPEGYSVSREKKERFSLILESASTNQTSMYLCASSGGDRGYEQYFGPGTRLTVT.

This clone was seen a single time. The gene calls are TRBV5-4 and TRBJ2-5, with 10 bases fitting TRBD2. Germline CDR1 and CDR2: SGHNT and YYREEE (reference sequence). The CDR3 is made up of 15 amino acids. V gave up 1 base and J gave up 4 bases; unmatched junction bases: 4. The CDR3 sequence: CASSLSGGALETQYF. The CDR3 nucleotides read TGTGCCAGCAGCTTGAGCGGGGGGGCCCTAGAGACCCAGTACTTC.

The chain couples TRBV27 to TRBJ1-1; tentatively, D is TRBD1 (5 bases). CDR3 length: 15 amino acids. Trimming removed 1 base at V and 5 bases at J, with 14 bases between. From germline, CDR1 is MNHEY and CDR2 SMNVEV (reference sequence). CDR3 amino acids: CASSLWAGGGTEAFF. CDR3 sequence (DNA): TGTGCCAGCAGTTTATGGGCAGGCGGGGGGACTGAAGCTTTCTTT.

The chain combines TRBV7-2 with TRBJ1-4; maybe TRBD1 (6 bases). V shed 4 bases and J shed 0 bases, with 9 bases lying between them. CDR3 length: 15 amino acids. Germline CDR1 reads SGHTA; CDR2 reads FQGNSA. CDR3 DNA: TGTGCCAGCAGCTCTACAGGGACAACTAATGAAAAACTGTTTTTT. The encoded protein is CASSSTGTTNEKLFF.

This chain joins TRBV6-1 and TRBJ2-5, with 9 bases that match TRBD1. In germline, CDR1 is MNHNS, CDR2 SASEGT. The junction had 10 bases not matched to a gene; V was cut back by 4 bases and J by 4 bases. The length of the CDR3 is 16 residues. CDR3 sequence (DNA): TGTGCCAGCAGTGTAATGGGGACAGGGTCGGGAGAGACCCAGTACTTC. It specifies CASSVMGTGSGETQYF.

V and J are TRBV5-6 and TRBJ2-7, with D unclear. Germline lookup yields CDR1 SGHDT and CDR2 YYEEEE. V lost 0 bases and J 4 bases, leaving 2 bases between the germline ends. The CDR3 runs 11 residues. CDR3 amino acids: CASSLAYEQYF. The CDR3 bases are TGTGCCAGCAGCTTGGCTTACGAGCAGTACTTC.

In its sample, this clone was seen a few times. The CDR3 protein is CASIEQGATTEAFF. The CDR3 bases are TGTGCCAGTATTGAACAGGGGGCGACGACTGAAGCTTTCTTT. The V call is TRBV19, the J call TRBJ1-1; 9 nucleotides agree with TRBD1. Per the germline V gene, CDR1 is LNHDA and CDR2 is SQIVND (reference sequence). The CDR3 runs 14 residues. After removal of 7 bases from V and 5 bases from J, the junction contained 8 bases not matched to a gene.

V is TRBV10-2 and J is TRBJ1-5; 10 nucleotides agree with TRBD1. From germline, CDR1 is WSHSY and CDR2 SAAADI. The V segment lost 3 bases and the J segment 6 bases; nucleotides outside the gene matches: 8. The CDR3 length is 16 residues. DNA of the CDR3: TGCGCCAGCAGTGAAAGACAGGGGGCTTCGCGTCAGCCCCAGCATTTT. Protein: CASSERQGASRQPQHF.

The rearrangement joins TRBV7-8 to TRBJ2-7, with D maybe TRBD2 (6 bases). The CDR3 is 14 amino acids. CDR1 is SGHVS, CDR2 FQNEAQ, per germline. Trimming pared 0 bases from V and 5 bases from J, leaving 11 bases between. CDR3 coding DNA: TGTGCCAGCAGCTTAGCGGGGGGACTGAACGAGCAGTACTTC. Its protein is CASSLAGGLNEQYF.

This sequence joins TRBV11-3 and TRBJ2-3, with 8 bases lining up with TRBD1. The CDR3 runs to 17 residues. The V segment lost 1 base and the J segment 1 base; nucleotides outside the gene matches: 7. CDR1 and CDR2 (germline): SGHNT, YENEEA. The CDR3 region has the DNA TGTGCCAGCAGCTTAGGCAAACAGGGGGATGGCACAGATACGCAGTATTTT. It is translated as CASSLGKQGDGTDTQYF.

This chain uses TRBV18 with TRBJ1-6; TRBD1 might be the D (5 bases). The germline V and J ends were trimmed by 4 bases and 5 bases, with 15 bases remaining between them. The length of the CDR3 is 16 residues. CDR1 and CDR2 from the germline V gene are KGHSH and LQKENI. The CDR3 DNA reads TGTGCCAGCTCACGAACGGACACGACGAATAATTCACCCCTCCACTTT. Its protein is CASSRTDTTNNSPLHF.